The rows below give T cell receptor beta chains drawn from one sample of a study of cytomegalovirus exposure and HLA in healthy donors. Assay used: immunoSEQ multiplex PCR; TCRdb lists only in-frame clones, some missing. In the table there are around 91,000 clones, approximately 93% of which are singletons. The sample comprised PBMCs. The origin of the receptors is a woman in her twenties or thirties in good health and CMV-seropositive. Each CDR3 is given with its conserved first and last residue. Fields, in order: CDR3 protein, CDR3 DNA, J gene, D gene, V gene, clone size. D genes are given only for firm matches. For some rows the clone size is stated as once, few or many, or as a class when expanded; others skip it.

CASSLDLARSETQYF,TGTGCCAGCAGCTTAGATCTAGCGAGGTCGGAGACCCAGTACTTC,TRBJ2-5,-,TRBV7-2,-
CASSLLTYRGANEKLFF,TGTGCCAGCAGTTTACTCACCTACAGGGGTGCTAATGAAAAACTGTTTTTT,TRBJ1-4,TRBD1,TRBV28,-
CASSPLKVGAGFNEQFF,TGTGCCAGCAGCCCTCTCAAAGTTGGGGCGGGATTCAATGAGCAGTTCTTC,TRBJ2-1,-,TRBV7-6,-
CATRQGENTQYF,TGTGCCACCAGACAGGGGGAGAATACGCAGTATTTT,TRBJ2-3,TRBD1,TRBV10-3,-
CASSGAGGVSSYNEQFF,TGTGCCAGCAGTGGGGCGGGGGGCGTAAGCTCCTACAATGAGCAGTTCTTC,TRBJ2-1,TRBD2,TRBV28,-
CASSLGGRETQYF,TGTGCCAGCAGCCTGGGGGGGCGAGAGACCCAGTACTTC,TRBJ2-5,-,TRBV5-6,-
CACPVGNLPTSGVKQYF,TGTGCCTGTCCGGTCGGTAACCTACCAACGTCCGGGGTCAAGCAGTACTTC,TRBJ2-7,-,TRBV30,-
CASSSGLAGGSYEQYF,TGTGCCAGCAGCTCGGGACTAGCGGGAGGGAGCTACGAGCAGTACTTC,TRBJ2-7,TRBD2,TRBV5-4,-
CASRDGAGDAYEQYF,TGCGCCAGCAGAGATGGAGCGGGAGACGCCTACGAGCAGTACTTC,TRBJ2-7,TRBD2,TRBV10-2,-
CASSLGAGSGYTF,TGTGCCAGCAGTTTAGGGGCAGGGTCGGGCTACACCTTC,TRBJ1-2,-,TRBV27,-
CASSQRAGGPYNEQFF,TGCGCCAGCAGCCAGCGAGCGGGAGGGCCTTACAATGAGCAGTTCTTC,TRBJ2-1,TRBD2,TRBV4-3,-
CASSALASHTDTQYF,TGTGCCAGCAGCGCCCTGGCTAGCCACACAGATACGCAGTATTTT,TRBJ2-3,-,TRBV9,-
CASSVPGWETFNEQFF,TGTGCCAGCAGCGTTCCGGGGTGGGAGACTTTCAATGAGCAGTTCTTC,TRBJ2-1,-,TRBV2,-
CASRAGRGSYNEQFF,TGTGCCAGCAGAGCAGGGAGGGGTTCCTACAATGAGCAGTTCTTC,TRBJ2-1,TRBD2,TRBV7-2,-
CASSSRTGDYEQYF,TGTGCCAGCAGCAGTAGGACAGGGGACTACGAGCAGTACTTC,TRBJ2-7,TRBD1,TRBV5-4,-
CASSERHGLDGSFYEQYF,TGTGCCAGCAGCGAACGCCATGGCTTGGACGGGAGCTTCTACGAGCAGTACTTC,TRBJ2-7,-,TRBV11-2,-
CASSDGTEDAGANVLTF,TGCGCCAGCAGTGACGGGACAGAGGACGCTGGGGCCAACGTCCTGACTTTC,TRBJ2-6,TRBD1,TRBV23-1,-
CASSELRRVRSSGNTIYF,TGTGCCAGCAGTGAGCTCAGGAGGGTAAGGAGCTCTGGAAACACCATATATTTT,TRBJ1-3,-,TRBV28,-
CSVAGGTGLSNNEQFF,TGCAGCGTTGCCGGAGGGACAGGTCTAAGTAACAATGAGCAGTTCTTC,TRBJ2-1,TRBD1,TRBV29-1,-
CASSFGQVDNEKLFF,TGTGCCAGTAGTTTCGGACAGGTGGATAATGAAAAACTGTTTTTT,TRBJ1-4,TRBD1,TRBV19,-
CASSVTGYEQYF,TGTGCCAGCAGTGTGACAGGCTACGAGCAGTACTTC,TRBJ2-7,-,TRBV28,-
CASSSTRTLTDTQYF,TGTGCCAGCAGCTCAACAAGGACTCTCACAGATACGCAGTATTTT,TRBJ2-3,-,TRBV7-2,-
CASTPGQPGSYTF,TGTGCCAGCACTCCCGGACAGCCGGGAAGCTACACCTTC,TRBJ1-2,-,TRBV6-5,once
CASSLPSVQGGELFF,TGCGCCAGCAGTCTCCCTAGCGTGCAGGGCGGGGAGCTGTTTTTT,TRBJ2-2,-,TRBV23-1,once
CASSLGTPDQPQHF,TGTGCCAGCAGCTTAGGGACACCCGATCAGCCCCAGCATTTT,TRBJ1-5,-,TRBV7-9,-
CASSLAVGPNTGELFF,TGTGCCAGCAGCTTGGCCGTGGGGCCAAACACCGGGGAGCTGTTTTTT,TRBJ2-2,-,TRBV5-4,-
CASSLNRDRGQETQYF,TGTGCCAGCAGCTTAAACCGGGACAGGGGGCAAGAGACCCAGTACTTC,TRBJ2-5,TRBD1,TRBV5-6,few
CASSLVLAGGLETQYF,TGTGCCAGCAGCTTAGTACTAGCGGGAGGTCTAGAGACCCAGTACTTC,TRBJ2-5,TRBD2,TRBV7-9,-
CASSEEGRLVTDTQYF,TGTGCCAGCAGTGAAGAGGGGAGACTAGTCACAGATACGCAGTATTTT,TRBJ2-3,-,TRBV2,once
CASSRGQGALGYTF,TGTGCCAGTAGTAGGGGACAGGGGGCGCTTGGCTACACCTTC,TRBJ1-2,TRBD1,TRBV19,-
CASSPGTVNYYEQYF,TGCGCCAGCAGCCCCGGGACAGTTAACTACTACGAGCAGTACTTC,TRBJ2-7,TRBD1,TRBV5-1,once
CAWNPSGNPSSYNEQFF,TGTGCCTGGAATCCTAGCGGGAACCCTAGCTCCTACAATGAGCAGTTCTTC,TRBJ2-1,TRBD2,TRBV30,-
CASSQGHYSNQPQHF,TGTGCCAGCAGCCAGGGACACTATAGCAATCAGCCCCAGCATTTT,TRBJ1-5,-,TRBV5-6,-
CASSRGQGPTDTQYF,TGTGCCAGCAGCCGGGGACAGGGACCCACAGATACGCAGTATTTT,TRBJ2-3,TRBD1,TRBV7-9,-
CASGDFPGLATGELFF,TGTGCCAGCGGGGACTTTCCGGGACTAGCTACCGGGGAGCTGTTTTTT,TRBJ2-2,TRBD2,TRBV27,-
CASSRPRALGNEQFF,TGTGCCAGCAGCCGCCCGAGGGCGCTAGGCAATGAGCAGTTCTTC,TRBJ2-1,-,TRBV5-4,-
CASSLGGQPQHF,TGTGCCAGCAGCTTGGGGGGACAGCCCCAGCATTTT,TRBJ1-5,-,TRBV7-9,-
CASSRGNTPQYF,TGTGCCAGCAGCAGGGGGAACACACCGCAGTATTTT,TRBJ2-3,-,TRBV9,-
CAWAPRLAHYEQYF,TGTGCCTGGGCCCCGAGACTAGCTCACTACGAGCAGTACTTC,TRBJ2-7,TRBD2,TRBV30,-